This T cell receptor (beta chain) was recovered during a study of glioma-infiltrating T cells. This clonotype was recorded a few times. The antigen remains undetermined. This CDR3 contains 15 residues. The germline gives CDR1 KGHSH, CDR2 LQKENI. V was trimmed by 3 bases and J by 0 bases, leaving 10 bases between them. Study outcomes and limitations: Non-neoplastic patients had below-expected tissue-blood divergence, while all gliomas exceeded expectation. Very few CDR3 sequences were shared between tissue and blood.

Using RNA template, CDR3s of TCR alpha and beta were amplified with iRepertoire arm-PCR. Via MiXCR, TCRdb re-called the multiplex PCR reads, giving one row per CDR3 protein. The profile covers about 200,000 distinct CDR3 sequences, with roughly a third appearing a single time and roughly 21% taken by the ten largest. This chain links TRBV18 with TRBJ2-3; a weak D match, TRBD2 (6 bases). Sample: glioma tissue, nonneoplastic brain tissue, or PBMCs (not recorded which). The sequence derives from a human donor with low-grade glioma or glioblastoma, undergoing nonglioma brain surgery, or in good health (not recorded which). The CDR3 region has the DNA TGTGCCAGCTCACCCCCTGGACTAAGCACAGATACGCAGTATTTT. It specifies CASSPPGLSTDTQYF.